This T cell receptor beta chain was observed in a study of vaccination effects on CD4 cells after COVID-19. Here immunoSEQ multiplex PCR was the method, and the copy in TCRdb shows in-frame clones only, minus some. The sample shows under 65,000 clones, 76% of them seen only once. Points on this clone: What it binds is unknown.

Using viral peptide pools, the ViraFEST assay grew out antigen-specific CD4+ T cells prior to sequencing. Following culture for around 10 days, CD4+ T cells were isolated. Between March and December 2020, the person had a SARS-CoV-2 infection that PCR confirmed. This TCR derives from a human donor who had a prior SARS-CoV-2 infection. The input for sequencing was CD4+ T cells from PBMCs cultured with HIV peptides, taken before COVID-19 vaccination. Subset indicated: HIV-1 Nef peptide pool negative control/reference culture.

The chain's CDR3 is CASSYYMNTEAFF. The CDR3 DNA sequence: TGTGCCAGCAGTTACTACATGAACACTGAAGCTTTCTTT. The chain has TRBV6-5 and TRBJ1-1; D not resolved. The CDR3 totals 13 residues. From germline, CDR1 is MNHEY and CDR2 SVGAGI. Deletions cut 1 base from V and 0 bases from J, with 3 bases between.